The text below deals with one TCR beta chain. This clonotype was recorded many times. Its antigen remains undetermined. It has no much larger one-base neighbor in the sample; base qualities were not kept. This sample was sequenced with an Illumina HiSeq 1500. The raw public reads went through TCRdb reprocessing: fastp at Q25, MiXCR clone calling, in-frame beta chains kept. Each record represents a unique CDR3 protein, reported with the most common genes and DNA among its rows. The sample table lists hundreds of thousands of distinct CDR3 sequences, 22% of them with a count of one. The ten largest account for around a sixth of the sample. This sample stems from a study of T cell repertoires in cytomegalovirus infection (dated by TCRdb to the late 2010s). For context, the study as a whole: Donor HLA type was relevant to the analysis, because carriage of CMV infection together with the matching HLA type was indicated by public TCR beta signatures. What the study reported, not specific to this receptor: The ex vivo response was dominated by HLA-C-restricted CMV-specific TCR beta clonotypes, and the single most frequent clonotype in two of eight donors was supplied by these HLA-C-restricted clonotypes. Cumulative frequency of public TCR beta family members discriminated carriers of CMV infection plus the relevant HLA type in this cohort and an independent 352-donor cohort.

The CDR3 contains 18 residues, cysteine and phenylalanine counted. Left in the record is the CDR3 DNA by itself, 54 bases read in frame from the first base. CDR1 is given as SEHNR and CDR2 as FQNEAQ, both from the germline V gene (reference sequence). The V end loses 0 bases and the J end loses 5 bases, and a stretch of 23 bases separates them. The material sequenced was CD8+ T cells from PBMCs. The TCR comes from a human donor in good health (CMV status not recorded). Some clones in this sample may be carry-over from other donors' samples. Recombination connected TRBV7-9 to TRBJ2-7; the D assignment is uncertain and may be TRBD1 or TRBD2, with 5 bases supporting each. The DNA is TGTGCCAGCAGCTTAGCCGGGACCGACCTTGTCTTGTACAACGAGCAGTACTTC. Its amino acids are CASSLAGTDLVLYNEQYF.